This TCR beta chain was sequenced in a study of blood T cell repertoires in COVID-19. Study-wide background: The United States, Italy and Spain supplied acute and convalescent COVID-19 samples. PBMCs, B-cell-depleted T cells, or T cells were the source of the cDNA or gDNA that made up the material.

In the original analysis: It was from reference gene primer amplification that nucleated cell counts were estimated. TCRdb keeps only in-frame clones here, not all; method: immunoSEQ multiplex PCR. For V, J and clone size, that table is used; D and trimming come from the DNA. The profile covers approximately 78,000 clones, with roughly 87% appearing a single time and approximately 30% taken by the ten largest. Looked up from germline, CDR1 is SGHNT and CDR2 is YYREEE (reference sequence). The V gene end was trimmed by 0 bases and the J gene end by 8 bases; junction bases not matched to a gene: 4. The CDR3 has 14 amino acids. Concerning this clone itself: This sample also contains other DNA sequences that code for the same CDR3.

What was sequenced was peripheral blood. This chain links TRBV5-4 with TRBJ1-2, with 10 bases lining up with TRBD1. The sequence was collected from a man aged 45 to 65 with acute or convalescent COVID-19. CDR3 DNA sequence: TGTGCCAGCAGCTTGGGACAGGGGGCGGGCGGCTACACCTTC. Translation: CASSLGQGAGGYTF.